This T cell receptor (beta chain) was recorded in a study of shared clonotypes between healthy human individuals (dated by TCRdb to 2020 to 2022). Regarding the research as a whole: A few men and two women, aged 18 to 49 years, made up the cohort. To estimate repertoire size and how much clonotypes are shared between individuals, the study performed deep sequencing of blood TCR repertoires from a handful of healthy adults. Different laboratories and diverse techniques were used to prepare libraries and sequence TCR repertoires, to increase sequencing depth and limit assay-specific biases. Leukapheresis yielded between about 0.94 and 9.5 billion PBMCs per donor.

The CDR3, from cysteine to phenylalanine, totals 15 residues. Solely the CDR3 DNA is kept, with 45 bases framed from the first base. Reading the germline V gene gives CDR1 MDHEN and CDR2 SYDVKM. TCR CDR3 regions were amplified from genomic DNA by multiplex PCR using the deep immunoSEQ assay. Extracted genomic DNA from each cell subset was distributed evenly across all wells of several immunoSEQ 96-well plates, and each plate was treated as a replicate. Each replicate PCR for unsorted PBMC received roughly 300 ng genomic DNA, equal to about 30,000 T cell genomes. Unsorted PBMC genomic DNA was sequenced across ten immunoSEQ deep assay plates. Purified libraries were measured with a Qubit 3.0 fluorometer, size-checked on a Bioanalyzer 2100, and measured again with the KAPA Library Quantification kit. Each immunoSEQ 96-well plate was sequenced on its own single-read 150-cycle Illumina NextSeq 550 flow cell. The authors processed their data as follows. Because the immunoSEQ output included only junctional sequences and no quality scores, the filtering could not be the same as the filtering used for full-length reads. To assign V/J genes and CDR3, sequences were annotated using PyIR, a Python wrapper for IgBLAST v1.9, with IMGT germline references. Reads with weak V/J assignments (E-value above 1e-6), missing CDR3, stop codons, out-of-frame junctions, or ambiguous translated residues were removed. V3J clonotypes were defined as sequences sharing an identical inferred V gene, J gene, and CDR3 amino acid sequence. To compute the percentage overlap between repertoires, the number of shared unique clonotypes was divided by the size of the smaller repertoire. RTK rarefaction, the Chao1 estimator, and Recon v2.1 estimates of unobserved clonotypes were used to assess repertoire richness. TCRdb's version of the immuneACCESS table is confined to in-frame rearrangements and falls short of the full clone set. An unresolved V gene accounts for under half of the shortfall where checked; the remainder is of unknown origin. D and trimming come from the DNA, and the V and J calls and clone size come from that table. Counted in this sample were hundreds of thousands of clones; around 75% of them appeared once. The top ten clonotypes cover less than 15% of the sample.

Donors were healthy HIV-negative adults with no recently reported acute infections or vaccinations. Every donor was a Caucasian adult residing in Nashville, Tennessee, USA. For unsorted samples, roughly 90 million PBMCs were counted, and genomic DNA was extracted using the QIAamp DNA Blood Mini kit. After blood collection by leukapheresis, PBMCs were isolated using Ficoll-Histopaque density gradient centrifugation and then cryopreserved in the vapor phase of liquid nitrogen. About this clone itself: Its antigen remains unidentified. Within one base of it there is no much larger clone, and no base qualities were kept.

Broader findings and caveats from the paper: Sampling was limited to blood, and TCR repertoires in tissue likely differ from TCR repertoires in blood. Because the study included only a small number of donors, the genetic and exposure-history diversity represented was limited. Pairwise subsampling led to the expectation that sequencing depth would affect the degree of clonotype sharing among donors.

The sequence came from a woman aged 35 to 49 in good health. Some clones in this sample may be carry-over from other donors' samples. The rearrangement joined TRBV28 to TRBJ2-5; confidence is insufficient to name the D gene. The J call may be in error: the DNA end matches TRBJ2-7 better. The specimen sequenced was PBMCs. CDR3 protein: CASSPPTGLSYEQYF. The DNA reads TGTGCCAGCAGCCCCCCCACCGGGCTCTCCTACGAGCAGTACTTC.